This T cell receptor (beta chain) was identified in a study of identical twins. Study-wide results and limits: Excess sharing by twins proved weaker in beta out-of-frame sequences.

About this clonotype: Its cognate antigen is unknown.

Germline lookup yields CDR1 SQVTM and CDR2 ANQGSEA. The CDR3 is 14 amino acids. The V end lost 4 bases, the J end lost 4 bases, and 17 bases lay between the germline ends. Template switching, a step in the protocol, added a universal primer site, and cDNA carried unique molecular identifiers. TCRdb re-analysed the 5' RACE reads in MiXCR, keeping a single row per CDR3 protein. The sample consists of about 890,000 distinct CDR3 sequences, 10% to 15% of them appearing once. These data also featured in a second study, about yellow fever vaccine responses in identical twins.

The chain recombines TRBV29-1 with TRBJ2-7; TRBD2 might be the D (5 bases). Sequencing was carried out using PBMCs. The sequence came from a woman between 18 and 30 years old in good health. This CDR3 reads CSVGRSVPPYEQYF. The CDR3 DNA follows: TGCAGCGTTGGGAGGTCAGTTCCTCCTTACGAGCAGTACTTC.